This record concerns one TCR beta chain sequence. Its binding antigen is unknown. One base away there is no much larger clone; base qualities are not given. Library prep was done by 5' RACE. For sequencing, an Illumina HiSeq 2500 was employed. A second PCR of roughly 7 to 12 cycles was run with a J-beta primer mix and a sample-barcoded 5' primer. Each TCR beta cDNA molecule received a unique molecular identifier from a template-switch 5' adaptor carrying 12 random nucleotides. Each sample yielded at least 2.5 million CDR3-containing paired-end reads. All of the RNA was converted into first-strand cDNA using the Mint cDNA synthesis kit, with a TRBC-specific oligonucleotide serving as the primer. After uracil-DNA glycosylase treatment, a first 18-cycle PCR used universal primers M1SS and BC2_uni_R on all cDNA. As for the authors' bioinformatics: Normalization of each sample was performed by random selection of 1 million high-quality reads, each carrying a distinct molecular identifier. Reads with shared molecular identifiers were discarded instead of being binned into consensus sequences. MiTCR, run with a Q25 quality threshold and the strictest error-elimination algorithm, handled CDR3 identification, clonotype clustering and error correction. A nonparametric unseen species model with Euler transformation was used to estimate lower-bound total TCR beta diversity. The raw public data were reprocessed by TCRdb itself: fastp quality trimming at Q25, MiXCR clonotype calling, in-frame beta chains only. Every distinct CDR3 protein forms one entry, paired with its most common genes and DNA. These V and J calls originate from TCRdb's pipeline instead of the authors' own analysis. This sample holds about 1.6 million distinct CDR3 sequences; roughly 30% were observed only once. The ten largest clones take up about 11% of the sample.

This sample was taken from a study of blood T cells in healthy people across ages (dated by TCRdb to between 2014 and 2016). Study-wide context: In model experiments, roughly one uniquely barcoded TCR beta cDNA molecule per two T cells was captured by template switching. Age-related changes in TCR beta repertoire diversity were measured in the study by deep sequencing normalized with unique cDNA molecular identifiers. Four age groups were formed from the donors: young (average approximately 15 years), middle-aged (approximately 39), aged (roughly 59) and long-lived (more than 75). To avoid experimental bias, donors of different ages were distributed randomly across sequencing lanes. For two donors (one aged 18 to 30 and one aged 80 or older), the study analyzed two additional independent replicas of 1 million unique cDNA reads from the same blood draw.

The CDR3 starts with the cysteine, ends with the phenylalanine, and has 14 residues. Only CDR3 DNA is held: 42 bases, read in frame from base 1. The germline ends are 14 bases apart after V is trimmed by 6 bases and J by 8 bases. Reading the germline V gene gives CDR1 ENHRY and CDR2 SYGVKD. Donors were 39 systemically healthy Caucasian individuals from Russia aged roughly 6 to 95 years. Each donor gave 8 to 10 milliliters of peripheral blood, drawn into EDTA-treated Vacutainer tubes. Ficoll-Paque density-gradient centrifugation was used to isolate PBMCs, with at least 6.5 million per sample. Trizol reagent was used to extract total RNA from the PBMCs, yielding at least 5 micrograms per sample. For every donor, an aliquot of PBMCs went through flow cytometry to measure the percentages of naive CD45RAhigh/CD27high T cells. The study at large found these results: Because profiling used bulk unsorted PBMCs, naive and antigen-experienced compartments could not be compared conclusively. There was a strong correlation between observed TCR beta diversity and the percentage of naive T cells measured by flow cytometry. Compared with the aged group, the long-lived group had more naive CD4+ T cells, fewer expanded clones and increased TCR diversity, a pattern suggesting age selection. Total diversity estimates from one million sequenced T cells were considered lower bounds and underestimates. Observed TCR beta diversity per million T cells fell roughly linearly with age, and a significant reduction was already apparent by age around 40. The CMV infection status of donors was not known, potentially confounding age-related changes in expanded clonotypes.

The receptor's source is a young woman in good health. Sequencing input: blood. The receptor chain draws on TRBV10-3 and TRBJ1-6; the D gene is unclear. The sequence in DNA is TGTGCCATCAGGCCTTCCCCGAGGGATTCACCCCTCCACTTT. This is translated as CAIRPSPRDSPLHF.